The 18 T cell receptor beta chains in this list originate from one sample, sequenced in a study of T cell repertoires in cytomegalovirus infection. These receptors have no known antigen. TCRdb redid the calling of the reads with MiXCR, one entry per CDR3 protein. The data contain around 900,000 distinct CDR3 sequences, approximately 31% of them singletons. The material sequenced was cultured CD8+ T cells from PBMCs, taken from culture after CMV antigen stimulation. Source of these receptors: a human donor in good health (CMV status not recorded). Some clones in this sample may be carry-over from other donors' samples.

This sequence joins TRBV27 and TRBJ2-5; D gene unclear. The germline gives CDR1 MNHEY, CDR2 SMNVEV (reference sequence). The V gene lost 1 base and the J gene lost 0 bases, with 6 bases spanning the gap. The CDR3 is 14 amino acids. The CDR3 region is CASSLYPDQETQYF. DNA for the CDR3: TGTGCCAGCAGTTTATACCCAGACCAAGAGACCCAGTACTTC.

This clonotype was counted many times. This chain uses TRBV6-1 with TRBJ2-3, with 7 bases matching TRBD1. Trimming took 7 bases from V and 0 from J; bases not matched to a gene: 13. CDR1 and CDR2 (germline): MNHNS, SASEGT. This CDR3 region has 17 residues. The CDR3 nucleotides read TGTGCCAGCATTTTAGACAGGGAAATTTATAGCACAGATACGCAGTATTTT. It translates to CASILDREIYSTDTQYF.

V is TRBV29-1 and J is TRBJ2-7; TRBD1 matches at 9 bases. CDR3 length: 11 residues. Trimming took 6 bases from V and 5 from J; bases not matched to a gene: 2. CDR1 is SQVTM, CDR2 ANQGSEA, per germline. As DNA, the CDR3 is TGCAGCGTGGGACAGGGCAACGAGCAGTACTTC. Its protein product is CSVGQGNEQYF.

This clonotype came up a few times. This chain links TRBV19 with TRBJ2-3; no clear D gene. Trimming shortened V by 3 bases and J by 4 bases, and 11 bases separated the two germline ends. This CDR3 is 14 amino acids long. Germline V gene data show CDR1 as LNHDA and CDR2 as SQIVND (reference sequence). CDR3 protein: CASSIFSRADTQYF. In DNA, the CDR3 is TGTGCCAGTAGTATTTTTAGCCGGGCAGATACGCAGTATTTT.

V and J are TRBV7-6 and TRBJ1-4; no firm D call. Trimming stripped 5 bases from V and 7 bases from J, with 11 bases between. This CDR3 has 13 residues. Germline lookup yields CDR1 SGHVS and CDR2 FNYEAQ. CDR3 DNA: TGTGCCAGCAGCCCCAAGGCCGGTGAAAAACTGTTTTTT. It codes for CASSPKAGEKLFF. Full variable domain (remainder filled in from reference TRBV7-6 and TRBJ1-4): GAGVSQSPRYKVTKRGQDVALRCDPISGHVSLYWYRQALGQGPEFLTYFNYEAQQDKSGLPNDRFSAERPEGSISTLTIQRTEQRDSAMYRCASSPKAGEKLFFGSGTQLSVL.

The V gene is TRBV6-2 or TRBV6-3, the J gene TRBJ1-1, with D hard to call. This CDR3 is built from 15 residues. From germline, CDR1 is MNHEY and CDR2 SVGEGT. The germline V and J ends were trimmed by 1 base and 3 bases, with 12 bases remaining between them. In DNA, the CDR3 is TGTGCCAGCAGTTACTGGGAGGGAGCGGACACTGAAGCTTTCTTT. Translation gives CASSYWEGADTEAFF.

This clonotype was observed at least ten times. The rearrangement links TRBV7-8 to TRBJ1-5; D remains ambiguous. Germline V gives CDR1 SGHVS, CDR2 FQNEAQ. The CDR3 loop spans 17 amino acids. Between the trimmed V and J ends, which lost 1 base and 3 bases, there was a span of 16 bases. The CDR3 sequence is CASSLGGRQVFNQPQHF. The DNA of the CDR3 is TGTGCCAGCAGCTTAGGAGGGAGACAAGTTTTCAATCAGCCCCAGCATTTT.

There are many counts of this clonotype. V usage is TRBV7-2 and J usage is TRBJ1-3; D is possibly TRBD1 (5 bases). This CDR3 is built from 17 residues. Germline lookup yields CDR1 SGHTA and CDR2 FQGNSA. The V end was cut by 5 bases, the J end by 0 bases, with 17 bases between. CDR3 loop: CASSVRDLPLSGNTIYF. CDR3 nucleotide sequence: TGTGCCAGCAGCGTCCGGGACCTCCCTCTCTCTGGAAACACCATATATTTT. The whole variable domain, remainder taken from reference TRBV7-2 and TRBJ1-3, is GAGVSQSPSNKVTEKGKDVELRCDPISGHTALYWYRQSLGQGLEFLIYFQGNSAPDKSGLPSDRFSAERTGGSVSTLTIQRTQQEDSAVYLCASSVRDLPLSGNTIYFGEGSWLTVV.

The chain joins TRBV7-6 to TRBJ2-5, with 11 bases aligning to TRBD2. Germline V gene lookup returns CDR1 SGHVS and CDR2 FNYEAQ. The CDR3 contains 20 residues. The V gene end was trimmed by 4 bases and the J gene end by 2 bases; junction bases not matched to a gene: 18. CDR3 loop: CASSSYGWTSGFQGQETQYF. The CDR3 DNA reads TGTGCCAGCAGCTCCTATGGTTGGACTAGCGGGTTTCAGGGTCAAGAGACCCAGTACTTC.

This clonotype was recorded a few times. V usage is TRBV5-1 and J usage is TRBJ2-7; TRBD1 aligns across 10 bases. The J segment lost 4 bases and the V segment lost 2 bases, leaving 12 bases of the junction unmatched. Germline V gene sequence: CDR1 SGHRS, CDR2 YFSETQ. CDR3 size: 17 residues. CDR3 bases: TGCGCCAGCAGCTTCGCCACCCTCCGGGACAGGGGTTACGAGCAGTACTTC. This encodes CASSFATLRDRGYEQYF.

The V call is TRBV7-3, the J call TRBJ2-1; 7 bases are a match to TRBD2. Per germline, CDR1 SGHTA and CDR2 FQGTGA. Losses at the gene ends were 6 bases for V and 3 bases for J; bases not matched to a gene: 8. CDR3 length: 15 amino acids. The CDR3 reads CASRPLGGDYNEQFF. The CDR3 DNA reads TGTGCCAGCAGGCCCTTGGGGGGGGACTACAATGAGCAGTTCTTC. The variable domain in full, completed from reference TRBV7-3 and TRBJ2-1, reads GAGVSQTPSNKVTEKGKYVELRCDPISGHTALYWYRQSLGQGPEFLIYFQGTGAADDSGLPNDRFFAVRPEGSVSTLKIQRTERGDSAVYLCASRPLGGDYNEQFFGPGTRLTVL.

DNA for the CDR3: TGTGCCAGCAGCCCGGGAGGATGGGACACAGATACGCAGTATTTT. This sequence encodes CASSPGGWDTDTQYF. The chain combines TRBV11-2 with TRBJ2-3; 7 positions match TRBD2. The V and J ends lost 5 bases and 2 bases, in that order; junction bases with no gene match: 7. In germline, CDR1 is SGHAT, CDR2 FQNNGV. The CDR3 loop spans 15 amino acids.

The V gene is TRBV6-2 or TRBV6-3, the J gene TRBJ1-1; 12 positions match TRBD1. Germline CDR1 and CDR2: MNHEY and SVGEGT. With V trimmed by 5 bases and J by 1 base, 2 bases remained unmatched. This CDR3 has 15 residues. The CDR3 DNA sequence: TGTGCCAGCAGTCGGGACAGGGGGCGGAACACTGAAGCTTTCTTT. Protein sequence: CASSRDRGRNTEAFF.

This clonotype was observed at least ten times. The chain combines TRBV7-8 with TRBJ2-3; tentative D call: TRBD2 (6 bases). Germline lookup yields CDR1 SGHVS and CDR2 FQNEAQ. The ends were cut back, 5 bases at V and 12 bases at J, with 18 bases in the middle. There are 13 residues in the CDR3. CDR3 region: CASSLGVSGVQYF. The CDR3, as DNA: TGTGCCAGCAGCCTAGGCGTCTCGGGGGTTCAGTATTTT.

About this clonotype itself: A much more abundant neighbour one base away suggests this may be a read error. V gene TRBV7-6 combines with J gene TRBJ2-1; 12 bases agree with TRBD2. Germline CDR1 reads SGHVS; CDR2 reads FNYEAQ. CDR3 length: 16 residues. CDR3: CVSSSRLAGAYNEQFF. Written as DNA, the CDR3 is TGTGTCAGCAGCTCAAGACTAGCGGGGGCCTACAATGAGCAGTTCTTC.

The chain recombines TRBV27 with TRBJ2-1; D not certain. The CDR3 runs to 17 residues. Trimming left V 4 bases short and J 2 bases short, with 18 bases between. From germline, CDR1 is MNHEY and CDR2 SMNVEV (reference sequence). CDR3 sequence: CASSSSFQVYTYNEQFF. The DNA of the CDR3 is TGTGCCAGCAGTTCCAGCTTTCAGGTCTATACCTACAATGAGCAGTTCTTC.

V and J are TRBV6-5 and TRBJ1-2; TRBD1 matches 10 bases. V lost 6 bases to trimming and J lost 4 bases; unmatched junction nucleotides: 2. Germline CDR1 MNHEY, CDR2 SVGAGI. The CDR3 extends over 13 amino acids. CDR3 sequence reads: CASRDRGAYGYTF. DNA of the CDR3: TGTGCCAGCAGGGACAGGGGGGCCTATGGCTACACCTTC.

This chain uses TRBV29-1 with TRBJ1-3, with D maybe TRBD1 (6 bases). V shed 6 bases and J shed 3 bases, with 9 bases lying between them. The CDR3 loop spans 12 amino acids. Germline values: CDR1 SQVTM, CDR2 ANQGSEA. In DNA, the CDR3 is TGCAGCGTCCAGGACAGTGGAAACACCATATATTTT. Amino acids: CSVQDSGNTIYF. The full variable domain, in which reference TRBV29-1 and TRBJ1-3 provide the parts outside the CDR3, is SAVISQKPSRDICQRGTSLTIQCQVDSQVTMMFWYRQQPGQSLTLIATANQGSEATYESGFVIDKFPISRPNLTFSTLTVSNMSPEDSSIYLCSVQDSGNTIYFGEGSWLTVV.